This T cell receptor (beta chain) was retrieved from a study of blood T cells in healthy people across ages. To note about this clonotype: No antigen is known for it.

It was with a sample-barcoded 5' primer and a J-beta primer mix that a second PCR of about 6 to 12 cycles was run. TCRdb analysed the 5' RACE reads with MiXCR anew, one entry per CDR3 protein. The sample has 870,000 or so distinct CDR3 sequences, more than 25% seen once; the top ten hold 15% to 20%. The study's findings and limits: What prevented conclusive comparison of naive and antigen-experienced cells was that PBMCs were unsorted. The authors considered diversity estimates from one million T cells to be underestimates.

All donors came from Russia, were Caucasian and healthy, and spanned ages about 6 to 100. Input material: blood. The TCR originated in a woman of 80 years or more in good health.

The CDR3 DNA is TGTGCCAGCGCTTCGGACGTGGTCACTGAAGCTTTCTTT. Its protein is CASASDVVTEAFF. V and J are TRBV7-8 and TRBJ1-1, with D unresolved. V dropped 8 bases and J dropped 4 bases, with 14 bases sitting between them. In germline, CDR1 is SGHVS, CDR2 FQNEAQ. This CDR3 has 13 residues.